The table lists the clone carrying this TCR beta chain with a few counts. The antigen remains unidentified. The libraries were made with immunoSEQ version 4 in survey mode. Libraries were prepared by immunoSEQ multiplex PCR; TCRdb keeps only in-frame clonotypes and omits some of them. The sample contains roughly 64,000 clones, 70% to 75% of which appear only once. The data were taken from a study of persistence of HIV-infected CD4 T cells. Cells were stimulated with overlapping HIV-1 Gag 15-mer peptides. CD40L-negative CD69-negative CD45RO-high memory CD4+ T cells were sorted as populations depleted of antigen-responding cells. Donors had undetectable plasma HIV-1 RNA, under 50 copies/mL, for 4+ years. The CDR3 is 14 residues long. Trimming took off 3 bases at V and 8 bases at J, with 14 bases between the two ends. Looked up from germline, CDR1 is LGHDT and CDR2 is YNNKEL (reference sequence).

The sequencing here drew on CD4+ T cells sorted from PBMCs after 18-hour stimulation, taken from a patient who received antiretroviral therapy. The receptor's source is an adult man with HIV who was CMV-seropositive. The V gene is TRBV3-1 (or the pseudogene TRBV3-2), the J gene TRBJ1-5; D gene uncertain. The CDR3 nucleotides read TGTGCCAGCAGCCAGGCGGGCCGGATGGAGCCCCAGCATTTT. Translating gives CASSQAGRMEPQHF.